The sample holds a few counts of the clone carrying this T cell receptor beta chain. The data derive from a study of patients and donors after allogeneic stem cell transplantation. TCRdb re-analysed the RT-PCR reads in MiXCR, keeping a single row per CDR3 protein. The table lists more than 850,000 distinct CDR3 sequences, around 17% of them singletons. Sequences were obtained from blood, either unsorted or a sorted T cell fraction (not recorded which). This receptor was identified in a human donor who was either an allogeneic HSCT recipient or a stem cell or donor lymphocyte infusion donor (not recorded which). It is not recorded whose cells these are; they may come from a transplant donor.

CDR3 amino acids: CASRPAGTGSYEQYF. The CDR3 DNA reads as TGTGCCAGCAGGCCCGCCGGGACAGGGTCCTACGAGCAGTACTTC. This chain joins TRBV6-2 or TRBV6-3 and TRBJ2-7, with 9 positions matching TRBD1. The length of the CDR3 is 15 residues. Per germline, CDR1 MNHEY and CDR2 SVGEGT. V lost 6 bases and J lost 1; bases outside the gene matches: 7.